Shown below are 14 T cell receptor beta chains from a single sample sequenced in a study of blood T cells in healthy people across ages. A sample-barcoded 5' primer and a J-beta primer mix were used in a second PCR of roughly 6 to 11 cycles. TCRdb re-called the 5' RACE reads with MiXCR, one entry per CDR3 protein. The sample holds approximately 800,000 distinct CDR3 sequences, around half seen once. The sequenced sample consisted of blood. These receptors were obtained from a man of 80 years or more in good health.

In its sample, this clonotype was seen many times. The V and J genes are TRBV9 and TRBJ2-3; 10 nucleotides match TRBD1. CDR1 SGDLS and CDR2 YYNGEE come from the germline V gene. Losses at the gene ends were 2 bases for V and 3 bases for J; bases not matched to a gene: 3. The CDR3 is made up of 15 amino acids. CDR3 region: CASSVGTGDTDTQYF. DNA of the CDR3: TGTGCCAGCAGCGTCGGGACAGGGGATACAGATACGCAGTATTTT.

The V gene is TRBV5-5, the J gene TRBJ2-5; D may be TRBD1 (6 bases). Trimming stripped 2 bases from V and 2 bases from J, with 10 bases between. This CDR3 is built from 14 residues. CDR1 is SGHKS, CDR2 YYEKEE, per germline (reference sequence). CDR3 sequence: CASSFLGQQETQYF. The CDR3 DNA sequence: TGTGCCAGCAGCTTCTTAGGACAGCAAGAGACCCAGTACTTC.

This clonotype was counted a few times. The chain links TRBV29-1 to TRBJ2-1, with 12 nucleotides matching TRBD2. Unmatched junction bases numbered 7, after V lost 7 bases and J lost 9 bases. Germline V gene data show CDR1 as SQVTM and CDR2 as ANQGSEA. The CDR3 has 13 amino acids. The CDR3, as DNA: TGCAGCGGCGCGACTAGCGGGAGAGGTGAGCAGTTCTTC. Its protein is CSGATSGRGEQFF.

This chain uses TRBV11-2 with TRBJ2-3, with no clear D. Germline assignment: CDR1 SGHAT and CDR2 FQNNGV. The CDR3 is 14 amino acids. With 1 base removed from V and 5 bases from J, the gap between germline ends came to 10 bases. CDR3 nucleotide sequence: TGTGCCAGCAGCTTAGCCCCCGGCGGAGATACGCAGTATTTT. Amino acids: CASSLAPGGDTQYF.

The chain is built from TRBV10-3 and TRBJ1-1; D unresolved. Germline values: CDR1 ENHRY, CDR2 SYGVKD. The CDR3 sequence is 14 residues long. V was shortened by 0 bases and J by 7 bases, with 12 bases between the two germline ends. In DNA form, the CDR3 reads TGTGCCATCAGTGAGTCACCCGGAGAACGTGAAGCTTTCTTT. This sequence encodes CAISESPGEREAFF.

The gene calls are TRBV7-2 and TRBJ2-3; 12 bases agree with TRBD2. The CDR3 runs 17 residues. J was trimmed by 2 bases and V by 4 bases; bases with no gene match: 7. Germline values: CDR1 SGHTA, CDR2 FQGNSA. CDR3 amino acids: CASSSIRLAGVTDTQYF. The DNA for the CDR3 is TGTGCCAGCAGCTCTATCAGACTAGCGGGAGTCACAGATACGCAGTATTTT.

This clonotype came up a few times. This chain uses TRBV5-1 with TRBJ2-1, with D tentatively TRBD1 (6 bases). This CDR3 is 15 amino acids long. Trimming shortened V by 10 bases and J by 0 bases, and 17 bases separated the two germline ends. Germline CDR1 and CDR2: SGHRS and YFSETQ. CDR3 nucleotide sequence: TGCGCCGCAAAAAACACAGGGAGCTCCTACAATGAGCAGTTCTTC. It yields the protein CAAKNTGSSYNEQFF.

This CDR3 reads CATSKNRGDEQYF. The CDR3 DNA sequence: TGTGCCACCAGTAAAAACAGGGGCGACGAGCAGTACTTC. The chain combines TRBV24-1 with TRBJ2-4, with 7 nucleotides matching TRBD1. The J call may be faulty, since TRBJ2-7 better matches the DNA end. The CDR3 consists of 13 residues. CDR1 and CDR2 from the germline V gene are KGHDR and SFDVKD.

V gene TRBV7-3 combines with J gene TRBJ2-3; D gene uncertain. Germline assignment: CDR1 SGHTA and CDR2 FQGTGA. This CDR3 has 15 amino acids. V shed 1 base and J shed 5 bases, with 13 bases lying between them. CDR3 nucleotides: TGTGCCAGCAGCTTAATGGCAGGCGCGGAAGATACGCAGTATTTT. Translation: CASSLMAGAEDTQYF.

Of note for this clonotype: One end of the junction does not line up with germline, which may come from a read error. V gene TRBV5-1 combines with J gene TRBJ2-2; perhaps D is TRBD1 or TRBD2 (5 bases each). Germline V gene data show CDR1 as SGHRS and CDR2 as YFSETQ. This CDR3 is built from 16 residues. CDR3 nucleotide sequence: TGTGCCAGCAGCTTGGGGCTAGCAAGGAACACCGGGGAGCTGTTTTTT. Its translation is CASSLGLARNTGELFF.

The sample holds a few counts of this clonotype. V gene TRBV11-1 combines with J gene TRBJ2-3; TRBD2 aligns across 14 bases. J gave up 3 bases and V 5 bases, and 4 bases lay outside the gene matches. The germline CDR1 and CDR2 sequences are SGHAT and FQDESV (reference sequence). The CDR3 length is 16 residues. The CDR3 loop reads CASSTRLAGGTDTQYF. The CDR3 coding sequence is TGTGCCAGCAGCACCCGACTAGCGGGAGGGACAGATACGCAGTATTTT.

The chain couples TRBV29-1 to TRBJ2-7, with a weak D call TRBD2 (6 bases). There are 12 residues in the CDR3. Trimming took off 4 bases at V and 2 bases at J, with 9 bases between the two ends. Per germline, CDR1 SQVTM and CDR2 ANQGSEA. The CDR3 bases are TGCAGCGTTGTGGGACTCACCTACGAGCAGTACTTC. Its protein is CSVVGLTYEQYF.

The V gene is TRBV2, the J gene TRBJ2-5; 8 positions match TRBD2. The CDR3 spans 15 residues. Germline lookup yields CDR1 SNHLY and CDR2 FYNNEI. The ends lost 7 bases at V and 5 bases at J; junction bases unmatched: 12. DNA of the CDR3: TGTGCCAGCAATTCAGCGGGAGAGGGTAGGGAGACCCAGTACTTC. Amino acids: CASNSAGEGRETQYF. Filled out from reference TRBV2 and TRBJ2-5, the complete variable domain reads EPEVTQTPSHQVTQMGQEVILRCVPISNHLYFYWYRQILGQKVEFLVSFYNNEISEKSEIFDDQFSVERPDGSNFTLKIRSTKLEDSAMYFCASNSAGEGRETQYFGPGTRLLVL.

This clonotype was counted once. The chain carries TRBV3-1 and TRBJ2-1; TRBD2 is a possible D gene (5 bases). Germline assignment: CDR1 LGHDT and CDR2 YNNKEL (reference sequence). V lost 0 bases to trimming and J lost 7 bases, with 13 bases between them. The CDR3 is made up of 15 amino acids. CDR3 nucleotide sequence: TGTGCCAGCAGCCAAGATCCGGGGTTTCATAATGAGCAGTTCTTC. Protein: CASSQDPGFHNEQFF.